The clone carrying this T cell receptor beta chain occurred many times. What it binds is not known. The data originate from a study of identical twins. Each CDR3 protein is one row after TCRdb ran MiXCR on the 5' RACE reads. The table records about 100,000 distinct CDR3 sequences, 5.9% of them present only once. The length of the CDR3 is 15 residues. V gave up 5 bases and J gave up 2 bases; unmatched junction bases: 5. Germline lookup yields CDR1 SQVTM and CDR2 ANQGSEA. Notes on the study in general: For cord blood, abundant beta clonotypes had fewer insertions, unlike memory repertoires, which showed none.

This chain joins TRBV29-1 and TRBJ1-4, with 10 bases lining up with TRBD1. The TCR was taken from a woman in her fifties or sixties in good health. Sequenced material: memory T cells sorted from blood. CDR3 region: CSVSGQGFTNEKLFF. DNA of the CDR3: TGCAGCGTTTCGGGACAGGGGTTCACTAATGAAAAACTGTTTTTT.